The text below deals with one T cell receptor (beta chain). The antigen remains unidentified. This sample is part of a study of OX40 agonist ivuxolimab in advanced cancers. Study in general: Patients receiving dose escalation had hepatocellular carcinoma, melanoma, renal cell or head and neck cancer. Broader study findings: By week 6 at 0.1 to 3.0 mg/kg, blood CD4+ and CD8+ T cells had expanded clonally. Researchers report that CD8+ T cells had, on average, more expanded clones than CD4+.

Looked up from germline, CDR1 is SGHAT and CDR2 is FQNNGV. The length of the CDR3 is 15 residues. With 2 bases removed from V and 6 bases from J, the gap between germline ends came to 13 bases. Only in-frame clones appear in the TCRdb table, and some are missing; sequencing was by immunoSEQ multiplex PCR. The sample consists of around 80,000 clones, 80% to 90% of them appearing once. The timepoints at which blood was sampled were baseline, cycle 4 day 1, and cycle 7 day 1. The V and J genes are TRBV11-2 and TRBJ2-2; D remains unclear. The sample consisted of CD4+ or CD8+ T cells sorted from blood, taken in a trial of the OX40 agonist ivuxolimab. This receptor was obtained from an adult with an advanced solid tumor such as melanoma, head and neck, liver or kidney cancer. CDR3 sequence (DNA): TGTGCCAGCAGCTTACGCCGAATTCCACCCGGGGAGCTGTTTTTT. This encodes CASSLRRIPPGELFF.